The present entry profiles one T cell receptor (beta chain) with its context. TCRdb redid the calling of the 5' RACE reads with MiXCR, one entry per CDR3 protein. Counted here are fewer than 350,000 distinct CDR3 sequences, 3.5% to 4.5% occurring once; the ten biggest clones make up approximately 19%. The data derive from a study of T cells after yellow fever vaccination. V shed 5 bases and J 5 bases; nucleotides not matched to a gene: 5. The CDR3 loop spans 13 amino acids. Germline V gene sequence: CDR1 DFQATT, CDR2 SNEGSKA (reference sequence). This sequence originates from a man younger than 30 who received the YFV17D yellow fever vaccine. The sequences come from PBMCs, collected 15 days after the yellow fever booster vaccination. The chain has TRBV20-1 and TRBJ2-1; TRBD1 agrees at 8 bases. In DNA form, the CDR3 reads TGCAGTGCTTTTGGACAGGGAGACAATGAGCAGTTCTTC. Its protein product is CSAFGQGDNEQFF.